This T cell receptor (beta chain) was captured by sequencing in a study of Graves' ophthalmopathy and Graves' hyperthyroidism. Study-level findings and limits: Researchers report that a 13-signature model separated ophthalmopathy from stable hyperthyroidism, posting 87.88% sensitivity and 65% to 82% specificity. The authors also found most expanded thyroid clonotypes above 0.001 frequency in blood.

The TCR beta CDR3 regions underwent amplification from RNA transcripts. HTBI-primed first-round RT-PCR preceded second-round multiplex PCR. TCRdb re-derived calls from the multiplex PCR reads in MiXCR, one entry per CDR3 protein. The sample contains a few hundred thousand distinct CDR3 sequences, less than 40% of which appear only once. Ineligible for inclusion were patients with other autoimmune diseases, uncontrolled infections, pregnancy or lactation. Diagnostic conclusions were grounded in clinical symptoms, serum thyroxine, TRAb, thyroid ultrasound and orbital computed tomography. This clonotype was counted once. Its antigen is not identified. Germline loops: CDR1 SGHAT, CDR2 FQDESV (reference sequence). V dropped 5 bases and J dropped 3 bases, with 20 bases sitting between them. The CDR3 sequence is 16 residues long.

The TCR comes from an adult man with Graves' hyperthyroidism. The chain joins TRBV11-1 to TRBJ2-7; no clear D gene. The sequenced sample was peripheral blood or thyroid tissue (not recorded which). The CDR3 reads CASSPVGLGHGYEQYF. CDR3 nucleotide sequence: TGTGCCAGCAGCCCGGTAGGGTTAGGCCACGGCTACGAGCAGTACTTC.